The entry below describes one TCR beta chain. Treatment of the sample: 15 to 20 received Ad26.COV2.S at low or high dose, single or two shots; five or six received placebo; per-sample allocation not given. The investigators took samples on day 63 after the first vaccine or placebo injection. Donor was an adult aged 18-55 years in Boston. Its platform was an Ad26 vector, and its expressed antigen was Wuhan-strain SARS-CoV-2 spike. V was shortened by 6 bases and J by 12 bases, with 20 bases between the two germline ends. Per germline, CDR1 MNHEY and CDR2 SVGEGT. This CDR3 has 13 residues. Here immunoSEQ multiplex PCR was the method, and the copy in TCRdb shows in-frame clones only, minus some. The profile covers hundreds of thousands of clones, with about four fifths appearing a single time and approximately 7.8% taken by the ten largest. These data come from a study of Ad26.COV2.S vaccination and SARS-CoV-2 variants. Background on the study: The donor was enrolled in the Ad26.COV2.S arm of the COV1001 trial.

Sequenced here: peripheral blood, sampled in a trial of Ad26.COV2.S vaccine versus placebo. This clonotype was obtained from a person aged 18-60 years who received the Ad26.COV2.S COVID-19 vaccine or a placebo. V gene TRBV6-2 or TRBV6-3 combines with J gene TRBJ1-2; the D gene is possibly TRBD1 (5 bases). CDR3 nucleotide sequence: TGTGCCAGCAGCTCTCGGGACGGCTATAACCACACCTTC. It yields the protein CASSSRDGYNHTF.